Detailed here is one TCR beta chain. This entry belongs to a study of blood T cell repertoires in COVID-19. The wider study: The United States, Italy and Spain supplied acute and convalescent COVID-19 samples. Sources were T cells, B-cell-depleted T cells, or PBMCs; the material itself was cDNA or gDNA.

CDR3 length: 14 residues. Germline assignment: CDR1 LGHDT and CDR2 YNNKEL (reference sequence). Trimming took 6 bases from V and 5 from J; bases not matched to a gene: 2. Authors' analysis steps: Reference gene primer amplification in the assay estimated nucleated cell counts. Method: immunoSEQ multiplex PCR; TCRdb's copy keeps in-frame clones and lacks some. V, J and clone size reflect that table, while D and trimming were determined from the DNA. The sample includes 150,000 to 200,000 clones, about 85% of them seen just once. The receptor was isolated from a human donor with acute or convalescent COVID-19. The donor label of this sample is uncertain. Sequenced material: peripheral blood. The chain recombines TRBV3-1 (or the pseudogene TRBV3-2) with TRBJ1-6, with 9 nucleotides matching TRBD1. The CDR3 DNA is TGTGCCAGCAGAACAGGGGGCCATAATTCACCCCTCCACTTT. This sequence encodes CASRTGGHNSPLHF.